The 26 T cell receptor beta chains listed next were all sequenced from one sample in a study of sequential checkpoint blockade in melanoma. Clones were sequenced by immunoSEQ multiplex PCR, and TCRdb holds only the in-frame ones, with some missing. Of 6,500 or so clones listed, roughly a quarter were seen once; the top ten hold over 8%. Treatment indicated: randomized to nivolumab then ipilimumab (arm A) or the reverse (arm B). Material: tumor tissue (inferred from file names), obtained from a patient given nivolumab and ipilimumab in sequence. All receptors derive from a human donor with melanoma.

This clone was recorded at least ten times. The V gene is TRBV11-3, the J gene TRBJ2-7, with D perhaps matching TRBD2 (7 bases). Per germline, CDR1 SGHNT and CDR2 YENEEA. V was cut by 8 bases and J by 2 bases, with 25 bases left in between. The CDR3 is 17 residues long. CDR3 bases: TGTGCCAGCTTCCGGCGGAGGGCGACCGGGGGGCCCTACGAGCAGTACTTC. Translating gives CASFRRRATGGPYEQYF.

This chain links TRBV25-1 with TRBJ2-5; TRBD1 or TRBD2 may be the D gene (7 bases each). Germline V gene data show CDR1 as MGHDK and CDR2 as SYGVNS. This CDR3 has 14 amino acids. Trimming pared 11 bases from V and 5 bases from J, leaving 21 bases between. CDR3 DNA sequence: TGTGCCTCCCAGGGGGGAGGGGGCGGTGAGACCCAGTACTTC. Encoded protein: CASQGGGGGETQYF.

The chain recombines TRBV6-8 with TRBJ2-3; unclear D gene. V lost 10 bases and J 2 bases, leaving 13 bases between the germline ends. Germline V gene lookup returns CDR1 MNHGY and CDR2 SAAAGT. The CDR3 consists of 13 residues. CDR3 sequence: CAILNSATDTQYF. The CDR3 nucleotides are TGTGCCATACTTAATTCTGCCACAGATACGCAGTATTTT.

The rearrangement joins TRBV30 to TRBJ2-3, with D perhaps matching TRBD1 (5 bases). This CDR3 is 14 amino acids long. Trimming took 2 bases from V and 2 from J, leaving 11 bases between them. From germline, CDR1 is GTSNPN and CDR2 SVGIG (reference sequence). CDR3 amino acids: CAWSKAGYTDTQYF. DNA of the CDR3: TGTGCCTGGAGTAAGGCAGGGTACACAGATACGCAGTATTTT.

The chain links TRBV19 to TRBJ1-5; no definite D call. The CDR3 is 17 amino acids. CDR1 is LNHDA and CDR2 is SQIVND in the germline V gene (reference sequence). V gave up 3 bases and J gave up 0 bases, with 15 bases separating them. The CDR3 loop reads CASSIRVGSNSNQPQHF. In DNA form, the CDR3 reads TGTGCCAGTAGTATTAGGGTCGGCAGCAATAGCAATCAGCCCCAGCATTTT.

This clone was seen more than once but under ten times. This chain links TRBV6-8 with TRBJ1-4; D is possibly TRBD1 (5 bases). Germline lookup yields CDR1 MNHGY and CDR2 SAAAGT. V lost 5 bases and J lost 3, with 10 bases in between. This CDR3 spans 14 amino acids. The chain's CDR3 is CASSPGGANEKLFF. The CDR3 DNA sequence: TGTGCCAGCAGTCCCGGGGGTGCTAATGAAAAACTGTTTTTT.

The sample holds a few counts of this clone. The CDR3 nucleotides read TGCGCCAGCAGCTTCGTATCTGGAAACACCATATATTTT. This codes for CASSFVSGNTIYF. J is TRBJ1-3 and V is TRBV23-1; D unclear. TRBV23-1 counts as an open reading frame of uncertain function. The CDR3 spans 13 residues. Trimming removed 6 bases at V and 1 base at J, with 7 bases between.

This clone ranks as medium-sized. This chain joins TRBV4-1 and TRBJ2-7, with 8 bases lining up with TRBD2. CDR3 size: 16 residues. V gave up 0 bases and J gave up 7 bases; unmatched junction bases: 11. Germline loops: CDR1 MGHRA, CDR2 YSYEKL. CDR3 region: CASSQEPLRGGREQYF. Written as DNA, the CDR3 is TGCGCCAGCAGCCAAGAGCCGTTACGGGGGGGGCGAGAGCAGTACTTC.

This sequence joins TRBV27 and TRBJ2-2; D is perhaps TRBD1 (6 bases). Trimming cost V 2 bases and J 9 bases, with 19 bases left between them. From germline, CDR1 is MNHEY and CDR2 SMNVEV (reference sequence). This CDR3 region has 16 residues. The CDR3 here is CASSLGFGTWDRELFF. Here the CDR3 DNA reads TGTGCCAGCAGTTTAGGGTTTGGGACATGGGATCGGGAGCTGTTTTTT.

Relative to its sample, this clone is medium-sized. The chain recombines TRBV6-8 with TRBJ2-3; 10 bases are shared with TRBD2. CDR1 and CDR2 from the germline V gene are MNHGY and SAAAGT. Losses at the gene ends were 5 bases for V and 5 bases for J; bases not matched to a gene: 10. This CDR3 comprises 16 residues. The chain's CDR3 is CASSAISGRRIDTQYF. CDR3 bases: TGTGCCAGCAGTGCAATTAGCGGGAGGAGGATAGATACGCAGTATTTT.

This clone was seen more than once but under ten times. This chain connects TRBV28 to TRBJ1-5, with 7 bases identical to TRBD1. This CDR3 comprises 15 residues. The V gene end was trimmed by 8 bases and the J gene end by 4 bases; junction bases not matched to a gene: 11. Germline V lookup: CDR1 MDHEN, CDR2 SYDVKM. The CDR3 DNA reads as TGTGCCAGCCCGCCCCAAAGGGGGCAAAATCAGCCCCAGCATTTT. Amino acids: CASPPQRGQNQPQHF.

The CDR3 nucleotides read TGTGCCAGTAGACTCCAGGCCGATCTCCACGAGCAGTACTTC. Translating it yields CASRLQADLHEQYF. The chain couples TRBV19 to TRBJ2-7; D not certain. From germline, CDR1 is LNHDA and CDR2 SQIVND (reference sequence). This CDR3 contains 14 residues. Deletions cut 6 bases from V and 5 bases from J, with 17 bases between.

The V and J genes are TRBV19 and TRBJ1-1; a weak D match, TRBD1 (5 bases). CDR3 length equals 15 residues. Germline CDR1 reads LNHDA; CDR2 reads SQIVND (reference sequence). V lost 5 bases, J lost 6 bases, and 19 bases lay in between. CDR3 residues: CASSATMQGWAEAFF. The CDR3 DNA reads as TGTGCCAGTAGTGCAACAATGCAGGGTTGGGCTGAAGCTTTCTTT. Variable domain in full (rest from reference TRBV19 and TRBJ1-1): DGGITQSPKYLFRKEGQNVTLSCEQNLNHDAMYWYRQDPGQGLRLIYYSQIVNDFQKGDIAEGYSVSREKKESFPLTVTSAQKNPTAFYLCASSATMQGWAEAFFGQGTRLTVV.

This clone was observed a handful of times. The CDR3 is CASSLIGQGVGMNTEAFF. CDR3 in DNA: TGTGCCAGCAGTTTAATTGGACAGGGGGTGGGAATGAACACTGAAGCTTTCTTT. This chain links TRBV28 with TRBJ1-1; the match to TRBD1 covers 10 bases. V gave up 2 bases and J gave up 0 bases; unmatched junction bases: 9. The CDR3 loop spans 18 amino acids. Germline CDR1 and CDR2: MDHEN and SYDVKM. Looking up the rest from reference TRBV28 and TRBJ1-1 gives the full variable domain: DVKVTQSSRYLVKRTGEKVFLECVQDMDHENMFWYRQDPGLGLRLIYFSYDVKMKEKGDIPEGYSVSREKKERFSLILESASTNQTSMYLCASSLIGQGVGMNTEAFFGQGTRLTVV.

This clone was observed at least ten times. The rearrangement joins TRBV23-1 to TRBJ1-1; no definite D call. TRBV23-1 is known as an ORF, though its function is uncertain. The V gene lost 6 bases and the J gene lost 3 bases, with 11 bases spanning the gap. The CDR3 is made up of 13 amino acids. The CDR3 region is CASSLLIDTEAFF. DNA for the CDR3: TGCGCCAGCAGCCTTCTTATAGACACTGAAGCTTTCTTT.

The CDR3 coding sequence is TGTGCCAGCAGTTGGGGTAGCGGGCTCACAGATACGCAGTATTTT. The encoded protein is CASSWGSGLTDTQYF. This chain links TRBV28 with TRBJ2-3, with TRBD2 matching over 7 bases. This CDR3 spans 15 amino acids. The V gene end was trimmed by 4 bases and the J gene end by 2 bases; junction bases not matched to a gene: 6. Germline CDR1 is MDHEN and CDR2 is SYDVKM.

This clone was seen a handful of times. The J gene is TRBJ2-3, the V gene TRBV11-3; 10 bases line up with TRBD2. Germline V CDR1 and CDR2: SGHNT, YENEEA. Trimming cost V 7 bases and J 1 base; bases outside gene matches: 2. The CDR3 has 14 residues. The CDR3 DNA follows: TGTGCCAGCACCGGGACTAGCGGCACAGATACGCAGTATTTT. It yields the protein CASTGTSGTDTQYF.

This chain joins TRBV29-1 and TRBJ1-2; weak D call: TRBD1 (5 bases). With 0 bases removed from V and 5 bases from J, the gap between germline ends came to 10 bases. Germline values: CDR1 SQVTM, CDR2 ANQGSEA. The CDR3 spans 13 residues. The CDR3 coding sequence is TGCAGCGTTGAAGAGGGGACGGTATATGGCTACACCTTC. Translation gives CSVEEGTVYGYTF.

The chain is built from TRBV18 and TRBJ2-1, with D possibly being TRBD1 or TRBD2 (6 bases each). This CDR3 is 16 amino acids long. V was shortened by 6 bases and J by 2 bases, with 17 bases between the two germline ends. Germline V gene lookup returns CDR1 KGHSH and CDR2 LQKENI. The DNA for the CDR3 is TGTGCCAGCTCGCCTTTTAGGGGGGACCCCTACAATGAGCAGTTCTTC. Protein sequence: CASSPFRGDPYNEQFF.

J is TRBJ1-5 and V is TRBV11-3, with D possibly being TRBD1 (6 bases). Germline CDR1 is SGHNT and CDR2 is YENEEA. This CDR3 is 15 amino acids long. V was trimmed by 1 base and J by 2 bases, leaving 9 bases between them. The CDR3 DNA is TGTGCCAGCAGCTTAGTGTCAGGGGGCAATCAGCCCCAGCATTTT. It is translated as CASSLVSGGNQPQHF.

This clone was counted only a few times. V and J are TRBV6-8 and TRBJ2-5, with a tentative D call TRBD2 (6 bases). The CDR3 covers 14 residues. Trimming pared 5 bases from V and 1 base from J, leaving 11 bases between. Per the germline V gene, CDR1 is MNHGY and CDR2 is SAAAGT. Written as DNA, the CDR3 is TGTGCCAGCAGTCTCTGGGGGGTCCAAGAGACCCAGTACTTC. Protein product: CASSLWGVQETQYF.

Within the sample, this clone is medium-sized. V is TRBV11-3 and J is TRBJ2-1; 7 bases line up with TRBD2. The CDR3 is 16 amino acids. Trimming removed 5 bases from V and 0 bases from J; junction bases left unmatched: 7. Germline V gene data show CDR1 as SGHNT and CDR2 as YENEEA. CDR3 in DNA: TGTGCCAGCAGCCGGGCTAGCGGACACTCCTACAATGAGCAGTTCTTC. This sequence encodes CASSRASGHSYNEQFF.

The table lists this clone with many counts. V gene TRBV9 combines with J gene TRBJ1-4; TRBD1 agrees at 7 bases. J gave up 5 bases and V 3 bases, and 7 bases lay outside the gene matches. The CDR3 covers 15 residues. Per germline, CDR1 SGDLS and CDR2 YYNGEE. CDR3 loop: CASSAQGQKNEKLFF. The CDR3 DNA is TGTGCCAGCAGCGCGCAGGGACAGAAGAATGAAAAACTGTTTTTT.

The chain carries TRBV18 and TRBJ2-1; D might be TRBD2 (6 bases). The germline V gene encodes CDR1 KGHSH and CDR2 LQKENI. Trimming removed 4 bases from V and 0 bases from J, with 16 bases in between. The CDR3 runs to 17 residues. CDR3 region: CASSHGIAESSYNEQFF. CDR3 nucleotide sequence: TGTGCCAGCTCACACGGAATAGCGGAGAGCTCCTACAATGAGCAGTTCTTC.

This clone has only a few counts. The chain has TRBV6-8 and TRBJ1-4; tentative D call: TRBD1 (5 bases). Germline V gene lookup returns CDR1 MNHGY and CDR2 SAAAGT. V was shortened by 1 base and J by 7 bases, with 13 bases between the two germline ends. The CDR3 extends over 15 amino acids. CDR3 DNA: TGTGCCAGCAGTTACTTCGGGGCGCGAAGTGAAAAACTGTTTTTT. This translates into CASSYFGARSEKLFF.

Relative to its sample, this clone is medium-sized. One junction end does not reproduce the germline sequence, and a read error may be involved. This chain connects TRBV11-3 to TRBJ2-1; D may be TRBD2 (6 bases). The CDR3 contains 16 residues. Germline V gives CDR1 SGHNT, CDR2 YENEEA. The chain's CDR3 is CASSVDPAGRYNEQFF. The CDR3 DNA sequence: TGTGCCAGCAGCGTAGACCCCGCGGGGCGTTACAATGAGCAGTTCTTC.